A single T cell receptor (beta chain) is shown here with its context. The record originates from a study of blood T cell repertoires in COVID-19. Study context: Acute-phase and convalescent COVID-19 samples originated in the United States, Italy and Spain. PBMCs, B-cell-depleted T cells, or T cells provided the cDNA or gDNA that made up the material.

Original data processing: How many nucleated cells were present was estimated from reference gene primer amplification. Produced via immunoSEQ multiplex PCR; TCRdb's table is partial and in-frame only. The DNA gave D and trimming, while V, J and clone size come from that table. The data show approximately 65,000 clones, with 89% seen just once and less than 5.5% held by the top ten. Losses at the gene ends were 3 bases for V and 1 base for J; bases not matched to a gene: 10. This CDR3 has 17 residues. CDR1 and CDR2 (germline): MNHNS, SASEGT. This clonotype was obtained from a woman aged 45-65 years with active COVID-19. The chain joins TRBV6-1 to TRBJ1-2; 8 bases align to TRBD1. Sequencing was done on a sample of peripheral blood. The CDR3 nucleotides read TGTGCCAGCAGTGACCGGGACAGGAAAATTGGTAACTATGGCTACACCTTC. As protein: CASSDRDRKIGNYGYTF.